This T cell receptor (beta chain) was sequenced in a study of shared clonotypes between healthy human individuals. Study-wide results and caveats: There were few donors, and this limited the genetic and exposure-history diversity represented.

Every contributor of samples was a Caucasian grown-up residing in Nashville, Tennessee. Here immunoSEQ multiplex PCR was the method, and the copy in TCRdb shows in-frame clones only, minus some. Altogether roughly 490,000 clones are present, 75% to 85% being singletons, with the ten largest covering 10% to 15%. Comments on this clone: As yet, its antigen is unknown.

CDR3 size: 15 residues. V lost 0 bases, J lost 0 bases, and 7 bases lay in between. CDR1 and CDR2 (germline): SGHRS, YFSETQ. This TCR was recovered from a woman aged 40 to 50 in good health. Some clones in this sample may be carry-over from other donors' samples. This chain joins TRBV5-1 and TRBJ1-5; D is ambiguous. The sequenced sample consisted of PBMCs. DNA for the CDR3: TGCGCCAGCAGCTTGGGTTATAATAGCAATCAGCCCCAGCATTTT. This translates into CASSLGYNSNQPQHF.